These T cell receptor beta chains were read from a single sample in a study of T cell changes during pregnancy in multiple sclerosis. Clones were read by immunoSEQ multiplex PCR, and TCRdb kept only the in-frame ones, dropping some. This sample yields tens of thousands of clones, of which roughly 90% are seen a single time; approximately 6.3% belongs to the top ten. The sequenced sample was CD8+ T cells from peripheral blood mononuclear cells, obtained in the first trimester of pregnancy. The receptor set was obtained from a female donor with multiple sclerosis, enrolled in a pregnancy study. CDR3s include the opening cysteine and the closing phenylalanine or tryptophan. The order of the fields is J gene, clone size, D gene, V gene, CDR3 protein, CDR3 DNA. D genes are given only for firm matches. Clone size, where shown, is once, few, many, or a class for clones that have expanded.

J gene: TRBJ2-3
clone size: once
D gene: NA
V gene: TRBV11-3
CDR3 protein: CASSLEQTDTQYF
CDR3 DNA: TGTGCCAGCAGCTTAGAGCAGACAGATACGCAGTATTTT

J gene: TRBJ1-1
clone size: NA
D gene: NA
V gene: TRBV19
CDR3 protein: CASSRRAMNTEAFF
CDR3 DNA: TGTGCCAGTAGTCGCAGGGCGATGAACACTGAAGCTTTCTTT

J gene: TRBJ2-6
clone size: NA
D gene: NA
V gene: TRBV6-5
CDR3 protein: CASSSVVSGANVLTF
CDR3 DNA: TGTGCCAGCAGTTCCGTCGTCTCTGGGGCCAACGTCCTGACTTTC

J gene: TRBJ2-3
clone size: NA
D gene: TRBD2
V gene: TRBV10-3
CDR3 protein: CAIRLASGRLSTDTQYF
CDR3 DNA: TGTGCCATCAGACTCGCTAGCGGGAGGCTTAGCACAGATACGCAGTATTTT

J gene: TRBJ2-1
clone size: NA
D gene: TRBD1
V gene: TRBV9
CDR3 protein: CASSETPQGAGNEQFF
CDR3 DNA: TGTGCCAGCAGCGAAACCCCACAGGGGGCTGGCAATGAGCAGTTCTTC

J gene: TRBJ1-2
clone size: NA
D gene: TRBD1
V gene: TRBV6-1
CDR3 protein: CASRGQDYGYTF
CDR3 DNA: TGTGCCAGCAGAGGACAGGACTATGGCTACACCTTC

J gene: TRBJ2-7
clone size: NA
D gene: NA
V gene: TRBV29-1
CDR3 protein: CSNKSGTKAYEQYF
CDR3 DNA: TGCAGCAATAAATCCGGGACAAAGGCCTACGAGCAGTACTTC

J gene: TRBJ2-7
clone size: NA
D gene: NA
V gene: TRBV7-2
CDR3 protein: CASSSYTEYEQYF
CDR3 DNA: TGTGCCAGCAGCTCCTATACGGAGTACGAGCAGTACTTC

J gene: TRBJ1-6
clone size: once
D gene: NA
V gene: TRBV4-3
CDR3 protein: CASSQDRIGNRVTSPLHF
CDR3 DNA: TGCGCCAGCAGCCAAGATCGTATCGGGAACAGGGTAACCTCACCCCTCCACTTT

J gene: TRBJ2-5
clone size: NA
D gene: TRBD2
V gene: TRBV2
CDR3 protein: CASSERGLAGAGETQYF
CDR3 DNA: TGTGCCAGCAGTGAACGGGGACTAGCGGGAGCGGGGGAGACCCAGTACTTC

J gene: TRBJ2-1
clone size: NA
D gene: TRBD2
V gene: TRBV28
CDR3 protein: CASTYGTSGRNNEQFF
CDR3 DNA: TGTGCCAGCACCTACGGGACTAGCGGGAGGAACAATGAGCAGTTCTTC

J gene: TRBJ2-2
clone size: NA
D gene: TRBD1
V gene: TRBV30
CDR3 protein: CAWSATGAGELFF
CDR3 DNA: TGTGCCTGGAGTGCCACAGGGGCCGGGGAGCTGTTTTTT

J gene: TRBJ2-2
clone size: NA
D gene: NA
V gene: TRBV25-1
CDR3 protein: CASSSGEMETGELFF
CDR3 DNA: TGTGCCAGCAGTTCCGGAGAGATGGAGACCGGGGAGCTGTTTTTT

J gene: TRBJ2-2
clone size: NA
D gene: NA
V gene: TRBV5-4
CDR3 protein: CASSPFETRKNTGELFF
CDR3 DNA: TGTGCCAGCAGCCCATTCGAGACTAGGAAGAACACCGGGGAGCTGTTTTTT

J gene: TRBJ1-5
clone size: NA
D gene: NA
V gene: TRBV18
CDR3 protein: CASSPGEGDQPQHF
CDR3 DNA: TGTGCCAGCTCACCAGGGGAAGGGGATCAGCCCCAGCATTTT

J gene: TRBJ1-4
clone size: NA
D gene: NA
V gene: TRBV11-3
CDR3 protein: CASSLQATNEKLFF
CDR3 DNA: TGTGCCAGCAGCTTACAGGCAACTAATGAAAAACTGTTTTTT

J gene: TRBJ2-5
clone size: NA
D gene: TRBD1
V gene: TRBV4-3
CDR3 protein: CASSQDWDAGGLETQYF
CDR3 DNA: TGCGCCAGCAGCCAAGATTGGGACGCAGGGGGCTTGGAGACCCAGTACTTC

J gene: TRBJ2-7
clone size: NA
D gene: TRBD2
V gene: TRBV10-3
CDR3 protein: CAISESSAASGTYEQYF
CDR3 DNA: TGTGCCATCAGTGAGTCCTCTGCGGCTAGCGGGACCTACGAGCAGTACTTC

J gene: TRBJ1-2
clone size: NA
D gene: TRBD1
V gene: TRBV9
CDR3 protein: CASSVPREGGQITLSF
CDR3 DNA: TGTGCCAGCAGCGTTCCGCGGGAAGGGGGACAGATAACCTTGTCCTTC

J gene: TRBJ2-7
clone size: NA
D gene: NA
V gene: TRBV7-6
CDR3 protein: CASSGADSYEQYF
CDR3 DNA: TGTGCCAGCAGCGGGGCGGACTCCTACGAGCAGTACTTC

J gene: TRBJ2-3
clone size: NA
D gene: TRBD1
V gene: TRBV14
CDR3 protein: CASSQTGVFTDTQYF
CDR3 DNA: TGTGCCAGCAGCCAAACAGGGGTCTTCACAGATACGCAGTATTTT

J gene: TRBJ2-7
clone size: NA
D gene: NA
V gene: TRBV11-2
CDR3 protein: CASSLGPTPSFYEQYF
CDR3 DNA: TGTGCCAGCAGCTTAGGGCCCACCCCTTCCTTTTACGAGCAGTACTTC

J gene: TRBJ2-5
clone size: NA
D gene: NA
V gene: TRBV6-5
CDR3 protein: CASRLQGQETQYF
CDR3 DNA: TGTGCCAGCAGGTTACAGGGTCAAGAGACCCAGTACTTC

J gene: TRBJ2-5
clone size: NA
D gene: NA
V gene: TRBV19
CDR3 protein: CASSKGLGQGQETQYF
CDR3 DNA: TGTGCCAGTAGTAAGGGCCTCGGCCAGGGCCAAGAGACCCAGTACTTC

J gene: TRBJ2-7
clone size: NA
D gene: TRBD2
V gene: TRBV7-6
CDR3 protein: CASSLTSGAVREQYF
CDR3 DNA: TGTGCCAGCAGCCTAACTAGCGGGGCCGTTCGCGAGCAGTACTTC